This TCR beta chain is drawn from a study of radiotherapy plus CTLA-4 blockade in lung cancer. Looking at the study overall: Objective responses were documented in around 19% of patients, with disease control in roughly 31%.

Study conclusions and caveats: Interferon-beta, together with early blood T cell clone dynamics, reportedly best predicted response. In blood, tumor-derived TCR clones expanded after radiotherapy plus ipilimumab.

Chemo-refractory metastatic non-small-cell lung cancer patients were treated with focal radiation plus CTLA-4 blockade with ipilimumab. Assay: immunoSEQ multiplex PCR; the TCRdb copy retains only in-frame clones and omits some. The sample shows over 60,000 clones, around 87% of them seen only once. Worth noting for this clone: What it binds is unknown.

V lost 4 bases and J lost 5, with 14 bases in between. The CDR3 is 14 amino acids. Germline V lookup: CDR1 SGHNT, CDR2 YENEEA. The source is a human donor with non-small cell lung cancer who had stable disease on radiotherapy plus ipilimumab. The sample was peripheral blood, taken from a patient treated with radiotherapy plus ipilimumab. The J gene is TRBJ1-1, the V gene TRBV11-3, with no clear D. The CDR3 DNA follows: TGTGCCAGCAGCTCCGGATCCGGGTCGACTGAAGCTTTCTTT. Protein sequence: CASSSGSGSTEAFF.